This T cell receptor beta chain was sequenced during a study of shared clonotypes between healthy human individuals. Study-wide background: Per-donor plates numbered three CD4 naive, three CD4 memory, two CD8 naive and one CD8 memory. Findings and limits, study-wide: Non-shared clonotypes had lower generation probabilities than those shared by all four donors. Sampling included only blood; tissue repertoires likely differ. Naive subsets usually exceeded memory subsets in estimated richness.

In regard to this clone: Its antigen is currently unknown.

Germline loops: CDR1 MGHRA, CDR2 YSYEKL. With V trimmed by 0 bases and J by 3 bases, 11 bases remained unmatched. This CDR3 is built from 18 residues. Clones were read by immunoSEQ multiplex PCR, and TCRdb kept only the in-frame ones, dropping some. The sample carries 980,000 or so clones, about 80% recorded once. Sequencing was done on a sample of memory CD4+ T cells sorted from blood. The subset was: CD45RA-negative fraction. The TCR originated in a man aged 18 to 30 in good health. V usage is TRBV4-1 and J usage is TRBJ2-5; 9 bases fit TRBD2. DNA of the CDR3: TGCGCCAGCAGCCAAGAACATGGGCTAGCGGGGACGAAAGAGACCCAGTACTTC. Its translation: CASSQEHGLAGTKETQYF.